The rows below give T cell receptor beta chains drawn from one sample of a study of blood T cell repertoires in COVID-19. Only in-frame clones appear in the TCRdb table, and some are missing; sequencing was by immunoSEQ multiplex PCR. The sample lists 200,000 to 250,000 clones; approximately 90% were seen once. The specimen sequenced was peripheral blood. The receptors here all came from a man aged 30 to 39 with COVID-19, enrolled during active disease. The CDR3 runs from the conserved cysteine through the conserved F or W. A D gene is named only where the DNA matches it firmly. A clone size is listed for some rows: how often the clone was seen (once, few, many), or a class if it is expanded.

V gene: TRBV6-5
D gene: NA
clone size: few
J gene: TRBJ2-2
CDR3 protein: CASSLRQVYGELFF
CDR3 DNA: TGTGCCAGCAGCCTCCGACAGGTATACGGGGAGCTGTTTTTT

V gene: TRBV5-5
D gene: TRBD1
clone size: NA
J gene: TRBJ2-7
CDR3 protein: CASSIRQGANYEQYF
CDR3 DNA: TGTGCCAGCAGCATCCGACAGGGGGCAAACTACGAGCAGTACTTC

V gene: TRBV6-6
D gene: NA
clone size: NA
J gene: TRBJ1-6
CDR3 protein: CASSQDNNSPLHF
CDR3 DNA: TGTGCCAGCAGCCAGGATAATAATTCACCCCTCCACTTT

V gene: TRBV5-6
D gene: NA
clone size: NA
J gene: TRBJ2-1
CDR3 protein: CASSPYRGSPYNEQFF
CDR3 DNA: TGTGCCAGCAGCCCCTATCGTGGTAGCCCCTACAATGAGCAGTTCTTC

V gene: TRBV11-3
D gene: TRBD2
clone size: once
J gene: TRBJ2-3
CDR3 protein: CASSLGLAGGPDTQYF
CDR3 DNA: TGTGCCAGCAGCTTGGGACTAGCGGGAGGGCCAGATACGCAGTATTTT

V gene: TRBV4-2
D gene: TRBD1
clone size: NA
J gene: TRBJ2-1
CDR3 protein: CASSRDRGYNEQFF
CDR3 DNA: TGTGCCAGCAGCCGAGACAGGGGGTACAATGAGCAGTTCTTC

V gene: TRBV19
D gene: NA
clone size: NA
J gene: TRBJ2-7
CDR3 protein: CASSRTDLREQYF
CDR3 DNA: TGTGCCAGTAGTCGGACAGACCTCAGGGAGCAGTACTTC

V gene: TRBV28
D gene: NA
clone size: NA
J gene: TRBJ1-1
CDR3 protein: CASSFGVGNTEAFF
CDR3 DNA: TGTGCCAGCAGTTTCGGGGTTGGGAACACTGAAGCTTTCTTT

V gene: TRBV11-2
D gene: TRBD1
clone size: NA
J gene: TRBJ1-1
CDR3 protein: CASSYGQGTEAFF
CDR3 DNA: TGTGCCAGCAGCTACGGACAGGGCACTGAAGCTTTCTTT

V gene: TRBV6-5
D gene: NA
clone size: NA
J gene: TRBJ1-5
CDR3 protein: CASSYSGAYSNQPQHF
CDR3 DNA: TGTGCCAGCAGTTACTCAGGGGCTTATAGCAATCAGCCCCAGCATTTT

V gene: TRBV12-3/TRBV12-4
D gene: NA
clone size: NA
J gene: TRBJ1-2
CDR3 protein: CASRQVYGYTF
CDR3 DNA: TGTGCCAGCAGGCAGGTCTATGGCTACACCTTC

V gene: TRBV7-3
D gene: NA
clone size: NA
J gene: TRBJ2-1
CDR3 protein: CASSLTLTRKDEQFF
CDR3 DNA: TGTGCCAGCAGCTTAACGTTAACTAGGAAAGATGAGCAGTTCTTC

V gene: TRBV3-1/TRBV3-2
D gene: NA
clone size: NA
J gene: TRBJ2-7
CDR3 protein: CASSQGLQSTYEQYF
CDR3 DNA: TGTGCCAGCAGCCAAGGTTTACAGAGCACCTACGAGCAGTACTTC

V gene: TRBV19
D gene: TRBD2
clone size: NA
J gene: TRBJ2-2
CDR3 protein: CASSILGLAVNTGELFF
CDR3 DNA: TGTGCCAGTAGTATACTAGGACTAGCGGTTAACACCGGGGAGCTGTTTTTT

V gene: TRBV10-3
D gene: NA
clone size: once
J gene: TRBJ2-3
CDR3 protein: CAISAGSTDTQYF
CDR3 DNA: TGTGCCATCAGTGCCGGGAGCACAGATACGCAGTATTTT

V gene: TRBV6-5
D gene: NA
clone size: once
J gene: TRBJ1-2
CDR3 protein: CASSPATVDNYGYTF
CDR3 DNA: TGTGCCAGCAGTCCCGCGACAGTCGACAACTATGGCTACACCTTC

V gene: TRBV7-9
D gene: TRBD1
clone size: NA
J gene: TRBJ1-1
CDR3 protein: CASSSQGGSEAFF
CDR3 DNA: TGTGCCAGCAGCTCCCAGGGGGGTTCTGAAGCTTTCTTT

V gene: TRBV6-4
D gene: NA
clone size: NA
J gene: TRBJ2-7
CDR3 protein: CASSDLHRASYEQYF
CDR3 DNA: TGTGCCAGCAGTGACCTCCACAGGGCCTCCTACGAGCAGTACTTC

V gene: TRBV11-1
D gene: NA
clone size: NA
J gene: TRBJ2-7
CDR3 protein: CASSFRHTYEQYF
CDR3 DNA: TGTGCCAGCAGCTTCAGACATACCTACGAGCAGTACTTC

V gene: TRBV3-1/TRBV3-2
D gene: NA
clone size: NA
J gene: TRBJ1-6
CDR3 protein: CASSQDLAGTNSPLHF
CDR3 DNA: TGTGCCAGCAGCCAAGATCTGGCAGGGACAAATTCACCCCTCCACTTT

V gene: TRBV24-1
D gene: TRBD2
clone size: NA
J gene: TRBJ2-1
CDR3 protein: CATSEEGGSNEQFF
CDR3 DNA: TGTGCCACCAGTGAGGAGGGAGGGAGCAATGAGCAGTTCTTC

V gene: TRBV18
D gene: NA
clone size: NA
J gene: TRBJ2-5
CDR3 protein: CASSPPGGAEETQYF
CDR3 DNA: TGTGCCAGCTCACCACCGGGGGGGGCAGAGGAGACCCAGTACTTC

V gene: TRBV5-1
D gene: NA
clone size: NA
J gene: TRBJ1-1
CDR3 protein: CASSRGADRILTTEAFF
CDR3 DNA: TGCGCCAGCAGCCGGGGGGCGGACCGGATTTTGACCACTGAAGCTTTCTTT

V gene: TRBV7-2
D gene: NA
clone size: few
J gene: TRBJ2-1
CDR3 protein: CASSSQSVYNEQFF
CDR3 DNA: TGTGCCAGCAGCTCTCAGTCAGTCTACAATGAGCAGTTCTTC

V gene: TRBV18
D gene: TRBD2
clone size: NA
J gene: TRBJ2-3
CDR3 protein: CASSMREFQDTQYF
CDR3 DNA: TGTGCCAGCTCGATGCGGGAGTTTCAAGATACGCAGTATTTT

V gene: TRBV27
D gene: NA
clone size: once
J gene: TRBJ2-2
CDR3 protein: CASSLSSTGELFF
CDR3 DNA: TGTGCCAGCAGTTTATCGAGCACCGGGGAGCTGTTTTTT

V gene: TRBV27
D gene: NA
clone size: NA
J gene: TRBJ1-6
CDR3 protein: CASSLYSNNYNSPLHF
CDR3 DNA: TGTGCCAGCAGTTTGTACAGCAATAATTATAATTCACCCCTCCACTTT

V gene: TRBV9
D gene: NA
clone size: NA
J gene: TRBJ2-3
CDR3 protein: CASSVGRVQNFASTDTQYF
CDR3 DNA: TGTGCCAGCAGCGTAGGGCGGGTCCAGAATTTCGCTAGCACAGATACGCAGTATTTT

V gene: TRBV7-6
D gene: NA
clone size: NA
J gene: TRBJ2-7
CDR3 protein: CASSLKSGQLSYEQYF
CDR3 DNA: TGTGCCAGCAGCTTAAAGAGCGGACAGTTATCTTACGAGCAGTACTTC

V gene: TRBV5-6
D gene: NA
clone size: NA
J gene: TRBJ1-2
CDR3 protein: CASRGRGGGYGYTF
CDR3 DNA: TGTGCCAGCAGGGGTAGAGGGGGGGGCTATGGCTACACCTTC

V gene: TRBV6-1
D gene: NA
clone size: once
J gene: TRBJ2-7
CDR3 protein: CASSEVGTIDEQYF
CDR3 DNA: TGTGCCAGCAGTGAAGTTGGGACAATAGACGAGCAGTACTTC

V gene: TRBV6-5
D gene: TRBD1
clone size: NA
J gene: TRBJ1-5
CDR3 protein: CASSSQTGGAQHF
CDR3 DNA: TGTGCCAGCAGCTCCCAAACAGGGGGGGCGCAGCATTTT

V gene: TRBV2
D gene: NA
clone size: few
J gene: TRBJ1-5
CDR3 protein: CASRGGISNQPQHF
CDR3 DNA: TGTGCCAGCAGGGGGGGGATTAGCAATCAGCCCCAGCATTTT

V gene: TRBV5-3
D gene: TRBD1
clone size: few
J gene: TRBJ2-7
CDR3 protein: CARSRQGDSPENEQYF
CDR3 DNA: TGTGCCAGAAGTCGACAGGGGGACTCTCCGGAAAACGAGCAGTACTTC

V gene: TRBV4-3
D gene: NA
clone size: NA
J gene: TRBJ2-7
CDR3 protein: CASSQGSGQNEQYF
CDR3 DNA: TGCGCCAGCAGCCAAGGTTCAGGGCAGAACGAGCAGTACTTC

V gene: TRBV7-2
D gene: TRBD2
clone size: once
J gene: TRBJ2-1
CDR3 protein: CASSTELAGRNEQFF
CDR3 DNA: TGTGCCAGCAGTACGGAACTAGCGGGACGCAATGAGCAGTTCTTC

V gene: TRBV14
D gene: TRBD2
clone size: NA
J gene: TRBJ2-7
CDR3 protein: CASSGWGVAGNEQYF
CDR3 DNA: TGTGCCAGCAGCGGCTGGGGGGTAGCGGGAAACGAGCAGTACTTC

V gene: TRBV7-2
D gene: NA
clone size: NA
J gene: TRBJ2-5
CDR3 protein: CASSFSRRETQYF
CDR3 DNA: TGTGCCAGCAGCTTCTCTAGGAGAGAGACCCAGTACTTC

V gene: TRBV13
D gene: NA
clone size: NA
J gene: TRBJ1-1
CDR3 protein: CASERENTEAFF
CDR3 DNA: TGTGCCAGCGAACGGGAGAACACTGAAGCTTTCTTT

V gene: TRBV3-1/TRBV3-2
D gene: NA
clone size: NA
J gene: TRBJ1-1
CDR3 protein: CASSQNRAGEAFF
CDR3 DNA: TGTGCCAGCAGCCAGAACAGGGCCGGTGAAGCTTTCTTT

V gene: TRBV4-3
D gene: TRBD2
clone size: many
J gene: TRBJ2-5
CDR3 protein: CASSQDRASGVETQYF
CDR3 DNA: TGCGCCAGCAGCCAAGATCGGGCTAGCGGGGTTGAGACCCAGTACTTC

V gene: TRBV7-8
D gene: TRBD1
clone size: once
J gene: TRBJ2-7
CDR3 protein: CASSTTGAPYEQYF
CDR3 DNA: TGTGCCAGCAGCACAACAGGGGCCCCCTACGAGCAGTACTTC

V gene: TRBV4-3
D gene: NA
clone size: NA
J gene: TRBJ1-1
CDR3 protein: CASSPATVNTEAFF
CDR3 DNA: TGCGCCAGCAGCCCCGCGACAGTGAACACTGAAGCTTTCTTT

V gene: TRBV6-5
D gene: NA
clone size: NA
J gene: TRBJ1-3
CDR3 protein: CASTLNRDSGNTIYF
CDR3 DNA: TGTGCCAGCACTTTGAACAGGGACTCTGGAAACACCATATATTTT

V gene: TRBV5-6
D gene: NA
clone size: NA
J gene: TRBJ1-1
CDR3 protein: CASSPSMGQGNTEAFF
CDR3 DNA: TGTGCCAGCAGCCCATCTATGGGTCAGGGGAACACTGAAGCTTTCTTT

V gene: TRBV15
D gene: TRBD1
clone size: once
J gene: TRBJ2-1
CDR3 protein: CATSREGNRGNEQFF
CDR3 DNA: TGTGCCACCAGCAGAGAAGGAAACAGGGGCAATGAGCAGTTCTTC

V gene: TRBV5-8
D gene: NA
clone size: NA
J gene: TRBJ2-3
CDR3 protein: CASSLESQGSDTQYF
CDR3 DNA: TGTGCCAGCAGCTTGGAATCACAGGGATCAGATACGCAGTATTTT

V gene: TRBV6-2/TRBV6-3
D gene: TRBD1
clone size: NA
J gene: TRBJ1-1
CDR3 protein: CASSWTGTEAFF
CDR3 DNA: TGTGCCAGCAGTTGGACAGGCACTGAAGCTTTCTTT

V gene: TRBV10-3
D gene: NA
clone size: NA
J gene: TRBJ1-2
CDR3 protein: CAIRWPSALDGYTF
CDR3 DNA: TGTGCCATCAGATGGCCCTCCGCCCTCGATGGCTACACCTTC

V gene: TRBV7-7
D gene: NA
clone size: NA
J gene: TRBJ2-5
CDR3 protein: CASSLMGGRRETQYF
CDR3 DNA: TGTGCCAGCAGCTTAATGGGGGGGCGTCGGGAGACCCAGTACTTC

V gene: TRBV13
D gene: NA
clone size: NA
J gene: TRBJ2-3
CDR3 protein: CASSLMGGGTDTQYF
CDR3 DNA: TGTGCCAGCAGCTTAATGGGTGGCGGTACAGATACGCAGTATTTT

V gene: TRBV6-5
D gene: NA
clone size: NA
J gene: TRBJ1-1
CDR3 protein: CASSYGLGSHTEAFF
CDR3 DNA: TGTGCCAGCAGTTACGGACTTGGGTCCCACACTGAAGCTTTCTTT

V gene: TRBV19
D gene: TRBD1
clone size: NA
J gene: TRBJ1-6
CDR3 protein: CASSRTGTGGIFYNSPLHF
CDR3 DNA: TGTGCCAGTAGTCGAACCGGGACAGGGGGAATTTTTTATAATTCACCCCTCCACTTT

V gene: TRBV12-5
D gene: NA
clone size: NA
J gene: TRBJ1-1
CDR3 protein: CASDQGGNTEAFF
CDR3 DNA: TGTGCTAGTGATCAAGGGGGAAACACTGAAGCTTTCTTT

V gene: TRBV4-3
D gene: NA
clone size: NA
J gene: TRBJ2-7
CDR3 protein: CASSQDRYTYEQYF
CDR3 DNA: TGCGCCAGCAGCCAAGATCGGTATACTTACGAGCAGTACTTC

V gene: TRBV7-9
D gene: TRBD2
clone size: NA
J gene: TRBJ2-1
CDR3 protein: CASTRPGLAGFYNEQFF
CDR3 DNA: TGTGCCAGCACCCGGCCGGGACTAGCGGGGTTCTACAATGAGCAGTTCTTC

V gene: TRBV7-9
D gene: NA
clone size: NA
J gene: TRBJ1-6
CDR3 protein: CASSPPGGTYNSPLHF
CDR3 DNA: TGTGCCAGCAGCCCGCCCGGGGGTACTTATAATTCACCCCTCCACTTT